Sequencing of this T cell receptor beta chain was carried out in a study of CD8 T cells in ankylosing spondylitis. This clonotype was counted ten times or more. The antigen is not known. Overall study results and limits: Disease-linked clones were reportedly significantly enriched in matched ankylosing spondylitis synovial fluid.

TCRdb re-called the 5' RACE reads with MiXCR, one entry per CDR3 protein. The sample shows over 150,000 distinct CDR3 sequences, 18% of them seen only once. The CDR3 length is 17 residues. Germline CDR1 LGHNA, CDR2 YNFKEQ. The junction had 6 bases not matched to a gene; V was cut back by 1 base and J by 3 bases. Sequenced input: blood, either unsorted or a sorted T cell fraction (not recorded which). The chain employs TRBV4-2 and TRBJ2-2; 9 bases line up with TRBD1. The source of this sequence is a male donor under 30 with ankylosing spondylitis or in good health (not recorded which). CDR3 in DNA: TGTGCCAGCAGCCAAGGCGGAACAGGGGGCTACACCGGGGAGCTGTTTTTT. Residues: CASSQGGTGGYTGELFF.